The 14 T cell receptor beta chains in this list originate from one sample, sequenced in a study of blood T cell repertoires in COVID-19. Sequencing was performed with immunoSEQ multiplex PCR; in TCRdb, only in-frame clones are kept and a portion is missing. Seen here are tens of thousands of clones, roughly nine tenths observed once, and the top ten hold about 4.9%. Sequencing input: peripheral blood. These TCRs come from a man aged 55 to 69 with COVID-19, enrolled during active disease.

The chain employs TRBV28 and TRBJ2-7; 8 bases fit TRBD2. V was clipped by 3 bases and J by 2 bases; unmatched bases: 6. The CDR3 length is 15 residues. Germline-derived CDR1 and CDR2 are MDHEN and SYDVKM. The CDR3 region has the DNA TGTGCCAGCAGTTTTTTAGCGGGACGGACCTACGAGCAGTACTTC. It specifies CASSFLAGRTYEQYF.

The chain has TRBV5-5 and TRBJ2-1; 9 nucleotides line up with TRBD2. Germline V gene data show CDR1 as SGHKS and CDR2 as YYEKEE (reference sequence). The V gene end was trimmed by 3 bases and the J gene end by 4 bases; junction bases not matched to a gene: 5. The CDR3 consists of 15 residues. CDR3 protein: CASSSLGLAYNEQFF. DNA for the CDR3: TGTGCCAGCAGCTCCCTCGGACTAGCGTACAATGAGCAGTTCTTC. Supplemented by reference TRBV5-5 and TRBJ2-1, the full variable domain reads DAGVTQSPTHLIKTRGQQVTLRCSPISGHKSVSWYQQVLGQGPQFIFQYYEKEERGRGNFPDRFSARQFPNYSSELNVNALLLGDSALYLCASSSLGLAYNEQFFGPGTRLTVL.

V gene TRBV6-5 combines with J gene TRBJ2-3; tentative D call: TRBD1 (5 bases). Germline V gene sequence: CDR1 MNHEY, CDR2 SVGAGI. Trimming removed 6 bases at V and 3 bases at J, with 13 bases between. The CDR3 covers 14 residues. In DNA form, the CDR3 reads TGTGCCAGCAGCGAGTCAGGGTTGACAGATACGCAGTATTTT. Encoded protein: CASSESGLTDTQYF.

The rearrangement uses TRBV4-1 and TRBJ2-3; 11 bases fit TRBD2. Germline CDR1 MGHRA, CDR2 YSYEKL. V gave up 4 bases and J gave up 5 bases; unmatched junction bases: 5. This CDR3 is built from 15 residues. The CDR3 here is CASSLLAGAGDTQYF. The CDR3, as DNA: TGCGCCAGCAGCCTACTAGCGGGAGCTGGAGATACGCAGTATTTT.

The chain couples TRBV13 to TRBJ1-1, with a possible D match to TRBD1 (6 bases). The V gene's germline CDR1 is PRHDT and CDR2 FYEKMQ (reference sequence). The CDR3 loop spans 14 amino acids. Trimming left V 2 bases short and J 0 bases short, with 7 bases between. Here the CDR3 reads CASSLNRVNTEAFF. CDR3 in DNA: TGTGCCAGCAGCTTAAACAGGGTGAACACTGAAGCTTTCTTT.

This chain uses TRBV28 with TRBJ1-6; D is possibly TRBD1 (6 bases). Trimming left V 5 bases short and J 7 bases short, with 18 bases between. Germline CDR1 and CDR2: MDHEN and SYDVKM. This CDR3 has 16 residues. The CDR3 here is CASSTPGGRGNSPLHF. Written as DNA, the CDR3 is TGTGCCAGCAGTACCCCCGGGGGGCGGGGGAATTCACCCCTCCACTTT.

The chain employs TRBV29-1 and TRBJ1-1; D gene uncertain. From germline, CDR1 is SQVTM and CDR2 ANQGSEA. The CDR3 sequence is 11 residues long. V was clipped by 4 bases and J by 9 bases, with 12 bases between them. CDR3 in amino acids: CSVGENLQAFF. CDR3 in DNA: TGCAGCGTTGGGGAGAATCTTCAAGCTTTCTTT.

The CDR3 is CASSLRGDSNQPQHF. The DNA for the CDR3 is TGTGCCAGCAGCCTCAGGGGGGACAGCAATCAGCCCCAGCATTTT. This chain links TRBV5-6 with TRBJ1-5; 7 bases fit TRBD1. Germline-derived CDR1 and CDR2 are SGHDT and YYEEEE. The length of the CDR3 is 15 residues. V shed 4 bases, J shed 1 base, and the junction held 5 bases outside the gene matches.

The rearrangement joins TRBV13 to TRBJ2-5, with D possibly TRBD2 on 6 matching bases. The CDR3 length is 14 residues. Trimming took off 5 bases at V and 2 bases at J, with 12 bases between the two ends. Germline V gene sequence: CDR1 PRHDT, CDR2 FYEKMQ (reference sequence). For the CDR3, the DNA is TGTGCCAGCAGCCGTACGGGGGTACAAGAGACCCAGTACTTC. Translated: CASSRTGVQETQYF.

The CDR3 coding sequence is TGTGCCAGCAGTTACTCGCCTAGCGGAACTTCCTACGAGCAGTACTTC. It is translated as CASSYSPSGTSYEQYF. The rearrangement uses TRBV6-5 and TRBJ2-7; 7 bases agree with TRBD2. The ends lost 0 bases at V and 1 base at J; junction bases unmatched: 6. In germline, CDR1 is MNHEY, CDR2 SVGAGI. The CDR3 contains 16 residues.

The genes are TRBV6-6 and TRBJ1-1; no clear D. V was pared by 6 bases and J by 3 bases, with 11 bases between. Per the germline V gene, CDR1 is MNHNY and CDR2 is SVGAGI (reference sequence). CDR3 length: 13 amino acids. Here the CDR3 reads CASSPPLDTEAFF. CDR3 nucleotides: TGTGCCAGCAGCCCCCCGTTAGACACTGAAGCTTTCTTT.

The CDR3 here is CASSEEHHSSNSNQPQHF. The CDR3 DNA reads TGTGCCAGCAGTGAAGAACACCATTCTTCGAATAGCAATCAGCCCCAGCATTTT. The chain recombines TRBV6-1 with TRBJ1-5; D ambiguous. Germline CDR1 is MNHNS and CDR2 is SASEGT. The CDR3 totals 18 residues. V was trimmed by 1 base and J by 0 bases, leaving 16 bases between them.

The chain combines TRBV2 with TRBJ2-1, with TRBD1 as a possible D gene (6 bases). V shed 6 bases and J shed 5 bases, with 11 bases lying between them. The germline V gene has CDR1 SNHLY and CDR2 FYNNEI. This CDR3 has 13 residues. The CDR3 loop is CASRAGVHNEQFF. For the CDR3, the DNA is TGTGCCAGCAGGGCAGGGGTGCACAATGAGCAGTTCTTC.

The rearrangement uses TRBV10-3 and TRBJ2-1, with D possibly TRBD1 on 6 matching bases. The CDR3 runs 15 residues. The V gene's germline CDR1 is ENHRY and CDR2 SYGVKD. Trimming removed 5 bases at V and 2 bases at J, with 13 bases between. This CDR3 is CAISTTGQAYNEQFF. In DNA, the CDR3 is TGTGCCATCAGTACGACGGGACAAGCCTACAATGAGCAGTTCTTC.